Presented here are 2 T cell receptor beta chains from one specimen sequenced in a study of blood T cell repertoires in COVID-19 (TCRdb year 2020). The method was the immunoSEQ multiplex PCR assay. What TCRdb holds here is the immuneACCESS table cut down to in-frame rearrangements. Part of the clones is not present; checked against another copy, under half of the missing clones reflect an unresolved V gene, and the others are unexplained. The sample table records 150,000 or so clones; 85% to 90% of these occur just once. The ten largest account for roughly 13% of the sample. The source material was peripheral blood. These receptors were obtained from a man aged 18-30 years with COVID-19, enrolled during active disease.

The chain uses TRBV6-2 or TRBV6-3 and TRBJ2-3; perhaps TRBD1 as D (6 bases). The CDR3 runs 14 residues. The germline V gene encodes CDR1 MNHEY and CDR2 SVGEGT. Trimming cost V 3 bases and J 6 bases, with 13 bases left between them. The CDR3 bases are TGTGCCAGCAGTTATCCCGACAGGCGGGATACGCAGTATTTT. Its translation is CASSYPDRRDTQYF.

The genes are TRBV30 and TRBJ1-2; D gene uncertain. V dropped 0 bases and J dropped 4 bases, with 12 bases sitting between them. Per germline, CDR1 GTSNPN and CDR2 SVGIG (reference sequence). This CDR3 has 14 residues. CDR3 sequence (DNA): TGTGCCTGGAGTGTAGGCGGTTTGGCCTATGGCTACACCTTC. It specifies CAWSVGGLAYGYTF.